Below, one TCR beta chain is given with its context. Antigen: not known. The source of the sample is a study of shared clonotypes between healthy human individuals. Study outcomes and limitations: Sequencing depth was expected to affect clonotype sharing among donors.

The method was immunoSEQ multiplex PCR; TCRdb's version includes in-frame clones alone and lacks a portion of them. Of approximately 1.5 million clones detected, about 98% appear once; the ten largest clones hold roughly 0.4%. Source material: naive CD4+ T cells sorted from blood. The sample's subset: CD45RA+ positively selected. The receptor's source is a man aged 30 to 45 in good health.

CDR3 coding DNA: TGCGCCAGCAGCTTGGATCCGGGGAAGGGTATCTATGGCTACACCTTC. This sequence encodes CASSLDPGKGIYGYTF. The chain is built from TRBV5-1 and TRBJ1-2, with D uncertain. CDR3 length: 16 amino acids. CDR1 is SGHRS, CDR2 YFSETQ, per germline. Trimming shortened V by 0 bases and J by 4 bases, and 16 bases separated the two germline ends.